This T cell receptor beta chain was observed in a study of T cells in Graves' hyperthyroidism and ophthalmopathy. Whole-study results and caveats: Among thyroid clonotypes expanded above 0.001, most also appeared in blood.

RNA transcripts served as the template for amplifying TCR beta CDR3 regions. During a first-round RT-PCR of the TCR CDR3, the HTBI primer set was used. From the multiplex PCR reads, TCRdb called clonotypes with MiXCR, one entry per CDR3 protein. The sample lists 560,000 or so distinct CDR3 sequences, 35% to 55% occurring once. Across 18 months, stable Graves' hyperthyroidism was marked by no progression to ophthalmopathy. Each patient was aged 18 to 65 and had newly diagnosed hyperthyroidism of under 2 months' duration. Based on clinical symptoms, serum thyroxine and TRAb, thyroid ultrasound and orbital computed tomography, diagnoses were reached. With regard to this clonotype: The antigen remains undetermined. Sequence at one end of the junction differs from germline and may be a read error.

Germline V gene data show CDR1 as DFQATT and CDR2 as SNEGSKA (reference sequence). CDR3 length: 15 residues. The specimen was peripheral blood or thyroid tissue (not recorded which). The receptor was isolated from a woman younger than 30 with Graves' hyperthyroidism. The gene calls are TRBV20-1 and TRBJ1-1; 8 bases fit TRBD1. As DNA, the CDR3 is TGCAGTGCTAGGGGCGGGGACAGGTCCGGCACTGAAACTTTCTTT. Its translation: CSARGGDRSGTETFF.